One sample yielded the 8 T cell receptor beta chains listed below, sequenced in a study of CD8 T cells in ankylosing spondylitis. MiXCR was run by TCRdb on the 5' RACE reads, yielding one entry per CDR3 protein. This table holds some 140,000 distinct CDR3 sequences, approximately 7.4% found once. Sequences were obtained from blood, either unsorted or a sorted T cell fraction (not recorded which). Source of these receptors: a female donor with ankylosing spondylitis or in good health (not recorded which).

In its sample, this clonotype was seen many times. The chain is built from TRBV6-1 and TRBJ1-2, with 11 bases that match TRBD1. Trimming at V came to 7 bases and at J to 8 bases, leaving 9 bases not matched to a gene. The CDR3 covers 14 residues. Germline CDR1 reads MNHNS; CDR2 reads SASEGT. The DNA for the CDR3 is TGTGCCAGCAACCTCAGGACAGGGGGCATAGGCTACACCTTC. This codes for CASNLRTGGIGYTF.

The sample holds many counts of this clonotype. The gene calls are TRBV7-6 and TRBJ2-3; 10 positions agree with TRBD2. This CDR3 contains 13 residues. CDR1 and CDR2 from the germline V gene are SGHVS and FNYEAQ. The V gene end was trimmed by 5 bases and the J gene end by 6 bases; junction bases not matched to a gene: 2. The CDR3 sequence is CASSLLAGDTQYF. The CDR3 DNA is TGTGCCAGCAGCCTACTAGCGGGGGATACGCAGTATTTT.

This clonotype occurred many times. The CDR3 coding sequence is TGTGCCAGCAGTATGACGACAGGGGTGCGCGGCTACACCTTC. Residues: CASSMTTGVRGYTF. The V and J genes are TRBV12-3 or TRBV12-4 and TRBJ1-2; 8 bases map to TRBD1. With V trimmed by 5 bases and J by 8 bases, 10 bases remained unmatched. The CDR3 covers 14 residues.

In this sample, this clonotype turned up many times. CDR3 region: CASSGDSWGNTIYF. In nucleotides, the CDR3 is TGTGCCAGCAGTGGGGACTCTTGGGGAAACACCATATATTTT. This chain connects TRBV12-3 or TRBV12-4 to TRBJ1-3; perhaps TRBD1 as D (5 bases). V gave up 5 bases and J gave up 4 bases, with 12 bases separating them. CDR3 length: 14 residues.

This clonotype has a handful of counts. The rearrangement joins TRBV12-3 or TRBV12-4 to TRBJ2-1, with 7 bases identical to TRBD2. V shed 5 bases and J 3 bases; nucleotides not matched to a gene: 7. CDR3 length equals 15 residues. The CDR3 spells CASSPRGVNYNEQFF. CDR3 DNA: TGTGCCAGCAGTCCCCGGGGGGTCAACTACAATGAGCAGTTCTTC.

In its sample, this clonotype was seen a few times. V is TRBV7-2 and J is TRBJ2-4; the D gene is possibly TRBD2 (6 bases). The germline V and J ends were trimmed by 5 bases and 4 bases, with 21 bases remaining between them. The CDR3 loop spans 17 amino acids. The V gene's germline CDR1 is SGHTA and CDR2 FQGNSA. The CDR3 spells CASSNGGQGAGKNIQYF. CDR3 DNA sequence: TGTGCCAGCAGCAACGGAGGACAAGGGGCGGGAAAAAACATTCAGTACTTC.

This clonotype was counted at least ten times. The J gene is TRBJ2-5, the V gene TRBV29-1, with D maybe TRBD2 (5 bases). Germline lookup yields CDR1 SQVTM and CDR2 ANQGSEA. This CDR3 spans 15 amino acids. Trimming took off 7 bases at V and 4 bases at J, with 22 bases between the two ends. CDR3 in DNA: TGCAGCGCCTTTTTGACGGGGTTTGTAGGAGAGACCCAGTACTTC. This encodes CSAFLTGFVGETQYF.

A note on this clonotype: This may be a read error, as it is one base from a much larger clone. The V call is TRBV28, the J call TRBJ2-3, with D unresolved. The CDR3 runs to 12 residues. The V gene's germline CDR1 is MDHEN and CDR2 SYDVKM. Trimming took 10 bases from V and 2 from J, leaving 10 bases between them. The CDR3 loop is CAIRSITDTQYF. DNA for the CDR3: TGTGCCATCAGATCTATCACAGATACGCAGTATTTT. Combining the CDR3 with reference TRBV28 and TRBJ2-3 gives the whole variable domain DVKVTQSSRYLVKRTGEKVFLECVQDMDHENMFWYRQDPGLGLRLIYFSYDVKMKEKGDIPEGYSVSREKKERFSLILESASTNQTSMYLCAIRSITDTQYFGPGTRLTVL.